This T cell receptor beta chain was captured by sequencing in a study of STAT5B mutations in CD4+ large granular lymphocyte leukemia. General observations from the study: Without putative leukemic clones, patient CD4-sorted repertoires remained more clonal than healthy CD4+ repertoires.

This clone was observed a few times. No antigen is known for it. Germline V gene sequence: CDR1 SGHDT, CDR2 YYEEEE. The CDR3 runs to 11 residues. Trimming removed 2 bases from V and 3 bases from J, with 3 bases in between. Generated by immunoSEQ multiplex PCR, the TCRdb table keeps only in-frame clones and is missing some. The repertoire holds some 40,000 clones, with approximately 84% as singletons. This clonotype was sampled from a human donor in good health. Sample: CD4+ T cells from blood buffy coats. The chain combines TRBV5-6 with TRBJ2-7; no reliable D call. The CDR3 DNA reads TGTGCCAGCAGCTTACACTACGAGCAGTACTTC. Translated: CASSLHYEQYF.